This T cell receptor (beta chain) was profiled in a study of shared T cell receptors in the human thymus. Generated by immunoSEQ multiplex PCR, the TCRdb table keeps only in-frame clones and is missing some. This sample carries 500,000 to 750,000 clones, roughly 90% of them seen once, and the ten largest clones take 0.008% to 0.011%. Between the trimmed V and J ends, which lost 6 bases and 5 bases, there was a span of 11 bases. This CDR3 comprises 12 residues. The germline V gene has CDR1 SEHNR and CDR2 FQNEAQ (reference sequence). The same sample was also studied in work on human thymus T cells. That paper states: Among the donors, all were healthy Finnish infants having corrective surgery for congenital heart defects. It looked as if thymic and blood repertoires used V and J genes in a biased way.

This clonotype was sampled from a boy less than two years old with a congenital heart defect. The chain recombines TRBV7-9 with TRBJ2-7; the D gene is possibly TRBD1 (6 bases). Sequencing was done on a sample of thymocytes. CDR3 amino acids: CASRNTGNEQYF. The DNA of the CDR3 is TGTGCCAGCAGGAACACAGGGAACGAGCAGTACTTC.